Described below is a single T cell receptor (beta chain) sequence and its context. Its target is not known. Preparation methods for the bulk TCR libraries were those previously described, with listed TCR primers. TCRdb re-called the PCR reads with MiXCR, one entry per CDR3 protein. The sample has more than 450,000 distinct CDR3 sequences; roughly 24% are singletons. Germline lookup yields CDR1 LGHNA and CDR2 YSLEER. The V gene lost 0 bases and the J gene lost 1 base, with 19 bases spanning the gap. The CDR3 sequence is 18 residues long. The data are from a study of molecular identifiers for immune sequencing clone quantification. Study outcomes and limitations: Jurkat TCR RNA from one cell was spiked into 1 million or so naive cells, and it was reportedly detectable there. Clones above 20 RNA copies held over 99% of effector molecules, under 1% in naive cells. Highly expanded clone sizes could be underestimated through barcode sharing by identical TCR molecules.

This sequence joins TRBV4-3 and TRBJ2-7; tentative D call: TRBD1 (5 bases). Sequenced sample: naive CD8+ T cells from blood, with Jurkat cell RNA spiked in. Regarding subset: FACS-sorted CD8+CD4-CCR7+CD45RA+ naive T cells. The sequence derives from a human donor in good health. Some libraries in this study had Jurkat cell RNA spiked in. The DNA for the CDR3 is TGCGCCAGCAGCCAAGATAGATCCCTCCCAGGGCGTTCCTACGAGCAGTACTTC. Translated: CASSQDRSLPGRSYEQYF.